A single sample gave rise to the 9 T cell receptor beta chains below, sequenced in a study of cytomegalovirus exposure and HLA in healthy donors. Primers for the PCR totalled 60 Vbeta and 13 Jbeta. Sequencing used immunoSEQ multiplex PCR; TCRdb keeps in-frame clones, though not all of them. In the table there are 100,000 to 150,000 clones, approximately 80% of which are singletons. The sample taken for sequencing was PBMCs. These receptors were taken from a man between 18 and 35 years old in good health and CMV-seronegative.

This clone was seen a handful of times. The CDR3, as DNA: TGTGCCAGCAGTGAAGCGCTTGGGCAGGGGGCATACGAGCAGTACTTC. The encoded protein is CASSEALGQGAYEQYF. V gene TRBV2 combines with J gene TRBJ2-7; 8 positions agree with TRBD1. J gave up 4 bases and V 0 bases, and 8 bases lay outside the gene matches. CDR3 length equals 16 residues. Germline assignment: CDR1 SNHLY and CDR2 FYNNEI.

This clone has only a few counts. The chain combines TRBV5-1 with TRBJ2-3; 11 bases map to TRBD2. V trimming: 1 base; J trimming: 11 bases; junction bases outside the gene matches: 3. The CDR3 spans 13 residues. Germline assignment: CDR1 SGHRS and CDR2 YFSETQ. DNA for the CDR3: TGCGCCAGCAGCTTGACTAGCGGGGGCGGGCAGTATTTT. Amino acids: CASSLTSGGGQYF.

V and J are TRBV27 and TRBJ1-6; possible D gene TRBD1, 5 bases. Trimming removed 3 bases from V and 14 bases from J, with 11 bases in between. Germline CDR1 MNHEY, CDR2 SMNVEV (reference sequence). This CDR3 contains 12 residues. The CDR3: CASSLTQGALHF. The CDR3 DNA is TGTGCCAGCAGTTTGACTCAAGGGGCCCTCCACTTT.

This sequence joins TRBV10-3 and TRBJ1-5, with D perhaps TRBD1 (5 bases). This CDR3 is built from 16 residues. From germline, CDR1 is ENHRY and CDR2 SYGVKD. V was pared by 0 bases and J by 1 base, with 10 bases between. This CDR3 reads CAISESGQGSNQPQHF. The CDR3, as DNA: TGTGCCATCAGTGAGTCAGGCCAGGGAAGCAATCAGCCCCAGCATTTT.

The rearrangement uses TRBV11-1 and TRBJ2-1; 7 bases align to TRBD1. CDR1 SGHAT and CDR2 FQDESV come from the germline V gene (reference sequence). The CDR3 extends over 16 amino acids. V was pared by 5 bases and J by 0 bases, with 7 bases of the junction left unmatched. CDR3 bases: TGTGCCAGCAGCGATAACAGGGGTCCCTCCTACAATGAGCAGTTCTTC. It is translated as CASSDNRGPSYNEQFF.

The gene calls are TRBV7-2 and TRBJ2-7; 8 positions match TRBD2. With 5 bases clipped from V and 5 bases from J, the junction kept 8 bases outside the gene matches. The CDR3 extends over 14 amino acids. Germline assignment: CDR1 SGHTA and CDR2 FQGNSA. The CDR3 DNA follows: TGTGCCAGCAGCCGCACGGGGGGGCGTAACGAGCAGTACTTC. Translated: CASSRTGGRNEQYF. The full variable domain, rest sourced from reference TRBV7-2 and TRBJ2-7, is GAGVSQSPSNKVTEKGKDVELRCDPISGHTALYWYRQSLGQGLEFLIYFQGNSAPDKSGLPSDRFSAERTGGSVSTLTIQRTQQEDSAVYLCASSRTGGRNEQYFGPGTRLTVT.

The rearrangement uses TRBV10-3 and TRBJ2-5; 10 nucleotides agree with TRBD1. Per germline, CDR1 ENHRY and CDR2 SYGVKD. CDR3 size: 16 residues. The junction had 7 bases not matched to a gene; V was cut back by 2 bases and J by 4 bases. The CDR3 spells CAISEGDRGLRETQYF. The CDR3 nucleotides are TGTGCCATCAGTGAGGGGGACAGGGGTTTAAGAGAGACCCAGTACTTC.

The gene calls are TRBV5-1 and TRBJ1-2, with 7 bases matching TRBD1. Germline-derived CDR1 and CDR2 are SGHRS and YFSETQ. Unmatched junction bases numbered 7, after V lost 3 bases and J lost 8 bases. There are 13 residues in the CDR3. The CDR3 DNA follows: TGCGCCAGCAGCTCTAGACAGGGTGAAGGCTACACCTTC. This translates into CASSSRQGEGYTF.

V gene TRBV19 combines with J gene TRBJ1-5, with D possibly being TRBD1 (5 bases). Germline V gene data show CDR1 as LNHDA and CDR2 as SQIVND (reference sequence). V dropped 3 bases and J dropped 9 bases, with 12 bases sitting between them. The CDR3 length is 13 residues. CDR3 protein: CASSIGGNAPQHF. CDR3 sequence (DNA): TGTGCCAGTAGTATCGGGGGGAATGCGCCCCAGCATTTT.